The 12 T cell receptor beta chains listed next were all sequenced from one sample in a study of OX40 agonist ivuxolimab in advanced cancers. Sequencing was performed with immunoSEQ multiplex PCR; in TCRdb, only in-frame clones are kept and a portion is missing. There are some 37,000 clones in the sample; about four fifths occur only once, and around 2% lies in the top ten. Here the sequenced sample was CD4+ or CD8+ T cells sorted from blood, taken in a trial of the OX40 agonist ivuxolimab. The receptors were sampled from an adult with an advanced solid tumor such as melanoma, head and neck, liver or kidney cancer.

The chain links TRBV29-1 to TRBJ2-7; TRBD1 or TRBD2 may be the D gene (5 bases each). The ends were cut back, 3 bases at V and 5 bases at J, with 14 bases in the middle. Per the germline V gene, CDR1 is SQVTM and CDR2 is ANQGSEA. The CDR3 runs 13 residues. The CDR3 sequence is CSVDGRDGNEQYF. CDR3 DNA: TGCAGCGTTGATGGAAGGGACGGCAACGAGCAGTACTTC.

The chain employs TRBV7-2 and TRBJ2-3; 10 positions agree with TRBD2. Germline values: CDR1 SGHTA, CDR2 FQGNSA. V lost 7 bases and J lost 6; bases outside the gene matches: 16. The CDR3 runs to 17 residues. In DNA, the CDR3 is TGTGCCAGCACACCCCGGACTAGCGGAAACCCGAGGGATACGCAGTATTTT. It translates to CASTPRTSGNPRDTQYF.

The chain joins TRBV14 to TRBJ2-7, with 12 positions matching TRBD1. The germline V gene has CDR1 SGHDN and CDR2 FVKESK. The CDR3 extends over 15 amino acids. Trimming at V came to 3 bases and at J to 6 bases, leaving 6 bases not matched to a gene. CDR3 sequence (DNA): TGTGCCAGCAGCCACCCGGGACAGGGGGCGAGCGAGCAGTACTTC. It encodes CASSHPGQGASEQYF.

The chain uses TRBV5-1 and TRBJ2-7, with D possibly TRBD2 on 5 matching bases. This CDR3 has 12 amino acids. Germline assignment: CDR1 SGHRS and CDR2 YFSETQ. V lost 4 bases and J lost 7, with 12 bases in between. The chain's CDR3 is CASSGSLWEQYF. CDR3 bases: TGCGCCAGCAGCGGGAGCCTGTGGGAGCAGTACTTC. The full variable domain, in which reference TRBV5-1 and TRBJ2-7 provide the parts outside the CDR3, is KAGVTQTPRYLIKTRGQQVTLSCSPISGHRSVSWYQQTPGQGLQFLFEYFSETQRNKGNFPGRFSGRQFSNSRSEMNVSTLELGDSALYLCASSGSLWEQYFGPGTRLTVT.

The chain recombines TRBV19 with TRBJ1-2; possible D gene TRBD1, 6 bases. Germline V lookup: CDR1 LNHDA, CDR2 SQIVND (reference sequence). The CDR3 is 16 residues long. V dropped 7 bases and J dropped 4 bases, with 22 bases sitting between them. The chain's CDR3 is CASNPTESRGVYGYTF. CDR3 in DNA: TGTGCCAGTAATCCGACAGAATCTAGGGGGGTCTATGGCTACACCTTC.

The chain is built from TRBV27 and TRBJ2-7; 11 bases agree with TRBD2. The CDR3 runs 15 residues. CDR1 and CDR2 (germline): MNHEY, SMNVEV (reference sequence). V gave up 1 base and J gave up 3 bases; unmatched junction bases: 2. CDR3 region: CASSLWLAGGYEQYF. CDR3 nucleotides: TGTGCCAGCAGTTTATGGCTAGCGGGGGGCTACGAGCAGTACTTC.

The CDR3 protein is CASSPGGVRVRIREQFF. The CDR3 DNA reads as TGTGCCAGCAGCCCAGGGGGGGTGAGGGTTCGGATCCGTGAGCAGTTCTTC. This rearrangement joins TRBV11-2 to TRBJ2-1; possibly TRBD1 or TRBD2 for D (7 bases each). V lost 5 bases and J 9 bases, leaving 26 bases between the germline ends. CDR3 length equals 17 residues. Germline V lookup: CDR1 SGHAT, CDR2 FQNNGV.

This chain links TRBV13 with TRBJ1-3; D is undetermined. CDR1 is PRHDT, CDR2 FYEKMQ, per germline (reference sequence). V lost 0 bases to trimming and J lost 0 bases, with 12 bases between them. This CDR3 has 17 amino acids. The chain's CDR3 is CASSLGSTTSSGNTIYF. For the CDR3, the DNA is TGTGCCAGCAGCTTAGGGAGTACAACGAGCTCTGGAAACACCATATATTTT.

This clone showed up just once. The J gene is TRBJ2-5, the V gene TRBV6-6, with a possible D match to TRBD2 (6 bases). Germline-derived CDR1 and CDR2 are MNHNY and SVGAGI (reference sequence). Trimming left V 6 bases short and J 1 base short, with 18 bases between. This CDR3 contains 16 residues. The CDR3 loop reads CASRPAGKTRQETQYF. CDR3 DNA sequence: TGTGCCAGCAGGCCCGCGGGAAAGACACGCCAAGAGACCCAGTACTTC.

This sequence joins TRBV6-1 and TRBJ1-6; no clear D. Trimming removed 3 bases at V and 5 bases at J, with 5 bases between. Germline V CDR1 and CDR2: MNHNS, SASEGT. CDR3 length: 13 amino acids. The CDR3, as DNA: TGTGCCAGCAGTGACATGGATAATTCACCCCTCCACTTT. Its translation: CASSDMDNSPLHF.

V gene TRBV9 combines with J gene TRBJ2-7; TRBD1 might be the D (6 bases). This CDR3 contains 15 residues. The germline V gene has CDR1 SGDLS and CDR2 YYNGEE. V was cut by 0 bases and J by 6 bases, with 16 bases left in between. CDR3 in DNA: TGTGCCAGCAGCGTAGAACAGGGCCCCCTCGGCGAGCAGTACTTC. Translation: CASSVEQGPLGEQYF.

This chain joins TRBV20-1 and TRBJ2-1; D not certain. This CDR3 is built from 11 residues. V was trimmed by 4 bases and J by 5 bases, leaving 6 bases between them. The V gene's germline CDR1 is DFQATT and CDR2 SNEGSKA (reference sequence). The CDR3 sequence: CSATLNNEQFF. The CDR3 region has the DNA TGCAGTGCTACGCTAAACAATGAGCAGTTCTTC.